Reported below is one TCR beta chain. This clonotype has at least ten counts. The antigen this receptor binds is unknown. No base quality information exists; no much larger clone differs at one position. The method was 5' RACE. The sequencing machine was an Illumina MiSeq. TCRdb itself trimmed the public reads at Q25 with fastp, ran MiXCR and retained productive beta chains. A single entry per CDR3 protein holds the most common genes and DNA from its merged rows. This sample holds 30,000 or so distinct CDR3 sequences; around 8.6% were observed only once. The ten biggest clones cover about 2.5% of the sample. V trim: 2 bases; J trim: 4 bases; unmatched bases: 0. Via the germline V gene (reference sequence), CDR1 is MNHEY and CDR2 SMNVEV. From cysteine to phenylalanine, the CDR3 is 15 amino acids long. Kept here is only the CDR3 DNA, which spans 45 bases and is read in frame from base 1. The source of the sample is a study of chronic HIV infection and antiretroviral therapy (dated by TCRdb to the mid-2010s).

This TCR derives from an adult who had HIV and had not received antiretroviral therapy, or was an uninfected healthy control (not recorded which). The chain links TRBV27 with TRBJ1-6; TRBD1 agrees with 9 junctional bases. Sequencing input: peripheral blood. This receptor has the CDR3 CASSLDRGYNSPLHF. The bases are TGTGCCAGCAGTTTAGACAGGGGGTATAATTCACCCCTCCACTTT.